The 30 T cell receptor beta chains in this list originate from one sample, sequenced in a study of OX40 agonist ivuxolimab in advanced cancers. Profiled with immunoSEQ multiplex PCR; TCRdb holds only in-frame clones, not every one. The data hold fewer than 70,000 clones, with about 85% observed a single time. Sequenced here: CD4+ or CD8+ T cells sorted from blood, sampled in a trial of the OX40 agonist ivuxolimab. These receptors were collected from an adult with an advanced solid tumor such as melanoma, head and neck, liver or kidney cancer.

J is TRBJ1-5 and V is TRBV5-1; D may be TRBD1 (6 bases). The CDR3 sequence is 15 residues long. CDR1 is SGHRS, CDR2 YFSETQ, per germline. Trimming stripped 2 bases from V and 1 base from J, with 10 bases between. CDR3 residues: CASSLSGASNQPQHF. The CDR3 bases are TGCGCCAGCAGCTTATCAGGGGCCAGCAATCAGCCCCAGCATTTT.

This clone was seen ten or more times. The J gene is TRBJ1-2, the V gene TRBV5-1; weak D call: TRBD1 (6 bases). V lost 4 bases and J 7 bases, leaving 14 bases between the germline ends. Germline V lookup: CDR1 SGHRS, CDR2 YFSETQ. This CDR3 is built from 13 residues. Here the CDR3 DNA reads TGCGCCAGCAGCCACGACAGGAGGCCTGGCTACACCTTC. This gives the protein CASSHDRRPGYTF.

This clone was seen more than once but under ten times. This sequence joins TRBV11-2 and TRBJ2-5, with a tentative D call TRBD1 (6 bases). Germline CDR1 reads SGHAT; CDR2 reads FQNNGV. The CDR3 contains 16 residues. V lost 3 bases and J 5 bases, leaving 19 bases between the germline ends. The CDR3 sequence: CASSLGASLPGETQYF. The DNA for the CDR3 is TGTGCCAGCAGCTTGGGGGCTAGCCTCCCTGGGGAGACCCAGTACTTC.

The chain carries TRBV28 and TRBJ2-5, with 12 bases matching TRBD2. V lost 11 bases, J lost 1 base, and 5 bases stayed unmatched. This CDR3 has 14 amino acids. Germline CDR1 reads MDHEN; CDR2 reads SYDVKM. The CDR3 region is CAGTSGGPQETQYF. CDR3 DNA: TGTGCCGGAACTAGCGGGGGGCCCCAAGAGACCCAGTACTTC.

V and J are TRBV5-1 and TRBJ2-3, with unresolved D. This CDR3 has 14 amino acids. V was trimmed by 0 bases and J by 6 bases, leaving 11 bases between them. Germline V gene sequence: CDR1 SGHRS, CDR2 YFSETQ. The CDR3 loop is CASSLAVGLDTQYF. The CDR3 DNA is TGCGCCAGCAGCTTGGCCGTCGGTCTGGATACGCAGTATTTT.

This chain connects TRBV11-3 to TRBJ2-2; D remains ambiguous. CDR1 is SGHNT and CDR2 is YENEEA in the germline V gene. V lost 5 bases and J 7 bases, leaving 8 bases between the germline ends. The CDR3 runs 12 residues. CDR3 sequence reads: CASSQQDGELFF. The CDR3 bases are TGTGCCAGCAGCCAGCAGGACGGGGAGCTGTTTTTT.

The chain recombines TRBV7-9 with TRBJ2-7; D gene uncertain. The CDR3 has 13 amino acids. CDR1 is SEHNR, CDR2 FQNEAQ, per germline (reference sequence). V was pared by 5 bases and J by 1 base, with 9 bases between. Here the CDR3 DNA reads TGTGCCAGCAGCCCCAAGGGTTCCTACGAGCAGTACTTC. Translation: CASSPKGSYEQYF. The whole variable domain, filled in from reference TRBV7-9 and TRBJ2-7, reads DTGVSQNPRHKITKRGQNVTFRCDPISEHNRLYWYRQTLGQGPEFLTYFQNEAQLEKSRLLSDRFSAERPKGSFSTLEIQRTEQGDSAMYLCASSPKGSYEQYFGPGTRLTVT.

The chain couples TRBV6-5 to TRBJ1-3; D is perhaps TRBD1 (5 bases). The CDR3 is 16 residues long. The germline V gene encodes CDR1 MNHEY and CDR2 SVGAGI. Trimming shortened V by 2 bases and J by 0 bases, and 11 bases separated the two germline ends. The CDR3 DNA is TGTGCCAGCAGTTACCGGGGGGTACTCTCTGGAAACACCATATATTTT. This sequence encodes CASSYRGVLSGNTIYF.

The J gene is TRBJ1-1, the V gene TRBV7-9, with 9 bases matching TRBD1. The CDR3 loop spans 18 amino acids. Germline V CDR1 and CDR2: SEHNR, FQNEAQ (reference sequence). The J segment lost 0 bases and the V segment lost 2 bases, leaving 10 bases of the junction unmatched. In DNA, the CDR3 is TGTGCCAGCAGCTTATCCGGGACAGGGATTATAATGAACACTGAAGCTTTCTTT. It specifies CASSLSGTGIIMNTEAFF.

The chain is built from TRBV6-1 and TRBJ2-1, with D possibly matching TRBD1 (5 bases). The germline CDR1 and CDR2 sequences are MNHNS and SASEGT. The CDR3 is made up of 12 amino acids. V gave up 2 bases and J gave up 7 bases, with 6 bases separating them. This CDR3 is CASSEYRNEQFF. The CDR3 DNA reads TGTGCCAGCAGTGAATACAGGAATGAGCAGTTCTTC.

The V gene is TRBV19, the J gene TRBJ2-6; no clear D. Germline assignment: CDR1 LNHDA and CDR2 SQIVND (reference sequence). V lost 1 base to trimming and J lost 2 bases, with 9 bases between them. This CDR3 comprises 16 residues. The CDR3 coding sequence is TGTGCCAGTAGTATAGGTAAAGGGACTGGGGCCAACGTCCTGACTTTC. Protein product: CASSIGKGTGANVLTF.

The CDR3 nucleotides are TGTGCCAGCAGCTTAGCATGGGGGATGGGGGAAAAACTGTTTTTT. Its protein is CASSLAWGMGEKLFF. The chain links TRBV7-2 to TRBJ1-4; D is possibly TRBD1 (5 bases). The CDR3 totals 15 residues. The germline V gene has CDR1 SGHTA and CDR2 FQGNSA. Trimming pared 0 bases from V and 8 bases from J, leaving 13 bases between.

This rearrangement joins TRBV29-1 to TRBJ2-2, with TRBD1 as a possible D gene (6 bases). Trimming cost V 5 bases and J 4 bases, with 8 bases left between them. CDR3 length: 12 residues. The germline V gene encodes CDR1 SQVTM and CDR2 ANQGSEA. The CDR3 sequence: CSVSGATGELFF. CDR3 DNA sequence: TGCAGCGTTTCAGGGGCCACCGGGGAGCTGTTTTTT.

The chain couples TRBV10-3 to TRBJ2-5; D is possibly TRBD1 (5 bases). The V gene lost 0 bases and the J gene lost 3 bases, with 5 bases spanning the gap. Germline loops: CDR1 ENHRY, CDR2 SYGVKD. This CDR3 spans 13 amino acids. CDR3 DNA: TGTGCCATCAGTGAGTCCAGGGAAGAGACCCAGTACTTC. It encodes CAISESREETQYF.

The chain combines TRBV19 with TRBJ2-3; D uncertain. In germline, CDR1 is LNHDA, CDR2 SQIVND (reference sequence). The CDR3 consists of 8 residues. DNA of the CDR3: TGTGACGTACATACGCAGTATTTT. This gives the protein CDVHTQYF.

This clone was detected a few times. The rearrangement links TRBV9 to TRBJ1-5; D possibly corresponds to TRBD1 (5 bases). Germline V gives CDR1 SGDLS, CDR2 YYNGEE. The CDR3 is 15 residues long. V was pared by 0 bases and J by 7 bases, with 14 bases between. CDR3 loop: CASSVEGQGGQPQHF. In DNA, the CDR3 is TGTGCCAGCAGCGTAGAGGGGCAGGGCGGACAGCCCCAGCATTTT.

This clone has a single count. The rearrangement uses TRBV10-1 and TRBJ2-1; D uncertain. The length of the CDR3 is 12 residues. V lost 5 bases, J lost 7 bases, and 9 bases lay in between. Germline V gene data show CDR1 as WNHNN and CDR2 as SYGVQD (reference sequence). CDR3 residues: CASSRGVNEQFF. In DNA, the CDR3 is TGCGCCAGCAGTCGTGGGGTTAATGAGCAGTTCTTC.

Only one count was recorded for this clone. The rearrangement links TRBV29-1 to TRBJ2-5; the D is unclear. Germline V gives CDR1 SQVTM, CDR2 ANQGSEA. The V end lost 0 bases, the J end lost 4 bases, and 6 bases lay between the germline ends. The CDR3 extends over 12 amino acids. The CDR3 region has the DNA TGCAGCGTTGAAGATCTGGGAGAGACCCAGTACTTC. The encoded protein is CSVEDLGETQYF.

This clone was seen a single time. The chain carries TRBV5-1 and TRBJ2-1, with D unclear. There are 13 residues in the CDR3. The germline V and J ends were trimmed by 2 bases and 3 bases, with 6 bases remaining between them. Germline CDR1 reads SGHRS; CDR2 reads YFSETQ. Written as DNA, the CDR3 is TGCGCCAGCAGCTTCGGAGTCTACAATGAGCAGTTCTTC. Translating it yields CASSFGVYNEQFF. Filled out from reference TRBV5-1 and TRBJ2-1, the complete variable domain reads KAGVTQTPRYLIKTRGQQVTLSCSPISGHRSVSWYQQTPGQGLQFLFEYFSETQRNKGNFPGRFSGRQFSNSRSEMNVSTLELGDSALYLCASSFGVYNEQFFGPGTRLTVL.

The chain joins TRBV7-9 to TRBJ1-5, with 8 nucleotides matching TRBD1. The CDR3 sequence is 15 residues long. Germline V CDR1 and CDR2: SEHNR, FQNEAQ (reference sequence). With 4 bases clipped from V and 2 bases from J, the junction kept 4 bases outside the gene matches. In DNA, the CDR3 is TGTGCCAGCAGCTCCGGGACAGGCGGCAATCAGCCCCAGCATTTT. Translated: CASSSGTGGNQPQHF.

This clone showed up just a few times. CDR3 in DNA: TGTGCCAGTAGCCCCCGGGACAGGGTCAACGGCTACACCTTC. Amino acids: CASSPRDRVNGYTF. The chain uses TRBV19 and TRBJ1-2; 9 nucleotides align to TRBD1. Germline-derived CDR1 and CDR2 are LNHDA and SQIVND (reference sequence). The trim removed 6 bases at V and 8 bases at J, leaving 10 bases unmatched. The length of the CDR3 is 14 residues.

The chain links TRBV5-1 to TRBJ1-2, with TRBD1 identical over 8 bases. V gave up 0 bases and J gave up 7 bases; unmatched junction bases: 11. The CDR3 is made up of 16 amino acids. Germline V lookup: CDR1 SGHRS, CDR2 YFSETQ. The CDR3 coding sequence is TGCGCCAGCAGCTTGGAGTCAGGGGGCTTAGGTGGTGGCTACACCTTC. It yields the protein CASSLESGGLGGGYTF.

This clone is classed as medium-sized. The chain carries TRBV7-2 and TRBJ2-3, with 7 positions matching TRBD2. The CDR3 sequence is 16 residues long. Losses at the gene ends were 2 bases for V and 0 bases for J; bases not matched to a gene: 5. Germline-derived CDR1 and CDR2 are SGHTA and FQGNSA. The CDR3 spells CASSLMGLLSTDTQYF. Written as DNA, the CDR3 is TGTGCCAGCAGCTTAATGGGACTACTTAGCACAGATACGCAGTATTTT. The whole variable domain, remainder taken from reference TRBV7-2 and TRBJ2-3, is GAGVSQSPSNKVTEKGKDVELRCDPISGHTALYWYRQSLGQGLEFLIYFQGNSAPDKSGLPSDRFSAERTGGSVSTLTIQRTQQEDSAVYLCASSLMGLLSTDTQYFGPGTRLTVL.

This rearrangement joins TRBV7-2 to TRBJ1-2; D may be TRBD1 (6 bases). CDR3 length: 13 amino acids. Germline lookup yields CDR1 SGHTA and CDR2 FQGNSA. Between the trimmed V and J ends, which lost 3 bases and 7 bases, there was a span of 12 bases. CDR3 coding DNA: TGTGCCAGCAGCTTGTCCGGGGGCGCTGGCTACACCTTC. Amino acids: CASSLSGGAGYTF.

The genes are TRBV5-1 and TRBJ2-5; 9 positions match TRBD1. V shed 0 bases, J shed 4 bases, and the junction held 4 bases outside the gene matches. CDR3 length: 15 amino acids. Germline V lookup: CDR1 SGHRS, CDR2 YFSETQ. In DNA form, the CDR3 reads TGCGCCAGCAGCTTGGTTACAGGGGGCAGAGAGACCCAGTACTTC. Translating gives CASSLVTGGRETQYF.

The chain carries TRBV15 and TRBJ2-7; D tentatively fits TRBD1 or TRBD2 (5 bases each). Germline V gene data show CDR1 as LNHNV and CDR2 as YYDKDF (reference sequence). CDR3 length: 14 residues. V lost 4 bases and J 0 bases, leaving 10 bases between the germline ends. The CDR3 is CATSIRDDSYEQYF. The CDR3 nucleotides read TGTGCCACCAGCATCCGGGACGACTCCTACGAGCAGTACTTC.

This clone showed up just a few times. V usage is TRBV9 and J usage is TRBJ2-1; TRBD2 matches at 7 bases. Germline CDR1 reads SGDLS; CDR2 reads YYNGEE. J lost 10 bases, V lost 0 bases, and 4 bases had no gene match. CDR3 length: 13 amino acids. The chain's CDR3 is CASSVASSGEQFF. For the CDR3, the DNA is TGTGCCAGCAGCGTAGCTTCTAGCGGAGAGCAGTTCTTC. Full variable domain (outside the CDR3, taken from reference TRBV9 and TRBJ2-1): DSGVTQTPKHLITATGQRVTLRCSPRSGDLSVYWYQQSLDQGLQFLIQYYNGEERAKGNILERFSAQQFPDLHSELNLSSLELGDSALYFCASSVASSGEQFFGPGTRLTVL.

V usage is TRBV5-1 and J usage is TRBJ2-1; possible D gene TRBD2, 6 bases. Trimming pared 0 bases from V and 4 bases from J, leaving 14 bases between. Germline-derived CDR1 and CDR2 are SGHRS and YFSETQ. The CDR3 sequence is 16 residues long. The CDR3 sequence is CASSLDGTLKYNEQFF. The CDR3 DNA reads as TGCGCCAGCAGCTTGGACGGGACTCTCAAATACAATGAGCAGTTCTTC.

The chain joins TRBV5-5 to TRBJ2-7; D is possibly TRBD1 (6 bases). Between the trimmed V and J ends, which lost 4 bases and 4 bases, there was a span of 12 bases. Germline V gene sequence: CDR1 SGHKS, CDR2 YYEKEE (reference sequence). The CDR3 extends over 13 amino acids. The CDR3 coding sequence is TGTGCCAGCAGCCAGGGGCTCTATTACGAGCAGTACTTC. Protein product: CASSQGLYYEQYF.

The CDR3 region is CASSFGGRGELYEQYF. In DNA, the CDR3 is TGTGCCAGCAGTTTTGGCGGGAGGGGTGAGTTGTACGAGCAGTACTTC. The V and J genes are TRBV28 and TRBJ2-7; 9 nucleotides agree with TRBD2. J lost 4 bases, V lost 3 bases, and 10 bases had no gene match. Germline CDR1 and CDR2: MDHEN and SYDVKM. The length of the CDR3 is 16 residues.